This T cell receptor beta chain was observed in a study of response to subunit inactivated influenza vaccine. This clonotype was detected a few times. CDR3 length equals 14 residues. Per the germline V gene, CDR1 is SGHDT and CDR2 is YYEEEE. Trimming cost V 0 bases and J 6 bases, with 11 bases left between them. Each CDR3 protein is one row after TCRdb ran MiXCR on the RT-PCR reads. The sample records approximately 480,000 distinct CDR3 sequences, approximately 9.9% being singletons. The sample consisted of PBMCs from blood, taken more than 35 days after vaccination. The genes are TRBV5-6 and TRBJ2-3, with a possible D match to TRBD2 (5 bases). The receptor was derived from a man aged 50 or older who received an inactivated influenza vaccine. The CDR3 DNA reads TGTGCCAGCAGCTTGGGATCTAGCTGGGATACGCAGTATTTT. Translation gives CASSLGSSWDTQYF.